These 7 T cell receptor beta chains were sequenced from one sample in a study of T cells in Graves' hyperthyroidism and ophthalmopathy. Authors of the study amplified TCR beta CDR3 regions from RNA transcripts. TCR CDR3 underwent first-round RT-PCR with the HTBI primer set. One entry per CDR3 protein, called by TCRdb with MiXCR from the multiplex PCR reads. The top ten hold about 8.9% of the sample, which has 750,000 to 900,000 distinct CDR3 sequences, 38% seen once. Sequencing was done on a sample of blood. Receptors originate from a man aged 18 to 30 with Graves' hyperthyroidism.

This chain uses TRBV29-1 with TRBJ2-5; 8 bases map to TRBD1. The CDR3 contains 14 residues. After removal of 6 bases from V and 5 bases from J, the junction contained 11 bases not matched to a gene. The germline V gene has CDR1 SQVTM and CDR2 ANQGSEA. The CDR3 spells CSVLDRGGVETQYF. In DNA, the CDR3 is TGCAGCGTACTCGACAGGGGCGGGGTGGAGACCCAGTACTTC.

The chain links TRBV7-9 to TRBJ1-2; TRBD1 might be the D (5 bases). In germline, CDR1 is SEHNR, CDR2 FQNEAQ (reference sequence). The CDR3 loop spans 13 amino acids. V was trimmed by 7 bases and J by 8 bases, leaving 17 bases between them. CDR3: CASTYEGAGGYTF. The CDR3 bases are TGTGCCAGCACCTATGAAGGGGCCGGGGGCTACACCTTC.

The V gene is TRBV5-5, the J gene TRBJ1-5, with 10 bases aligning to TRBD1. The CDR3 consists of 17 residues. Germline CDR1 is SGHKS and CDR2 is YYEKEE (reference sequence). After removal of 0 bases from V and 4 bases from J, the junction contained 7 bases not matched to a gene. CDR3 sequence (DNA): TGTGCCAGCAGCTTGGCAGAAAGGGACAGGGGTAATCAGCCCCAGCATTTT. Amino acids: CASSLAERDRGNQPQHF.

The rearrangement uses TRBV6-5 and TRBJ1-6, with D perhaps matching TRBD1 (6 bases). From germline, CDR1 is MNHEY and CDR2 SVGAGI. The length of the CDR3 is 17 residues. V dropped 4 bases and J dropped 4 bases, with 17 bases sitting between them. The CDR3 nucleotides are TGTGCCAGCAGTTTGCCTAGAAGGGGGGCTTATAATTCACCCCTCCACTTT. The encoded protein is CASSLPRRGAYNSPLHF.

The sample holds a few counts of this clonotype. The chain has TRBV6-5 and TRBJ1-1; TRBD1 might be the D (5 bases). There are 13 residues in the CDR3. Germline-derived CDR1 and CDR2 are MNHEY and SVGAGI. With 5 bases removed from V and 0 bases from J, the gap between germline ends came to 7 bases. The CDR3 DNA sequence: TGTGCCAGCAGTATGGACATGAACACTGAAGCTTTCTTT. Protein product: CASSMDMNTEAFF.

This clonotype was observed a few times. This chain links TRBV5-1 with TRBJ1-5; a possible D gene is TRBD1 (6 bases). V was pared by 0 bases and J by 1 base, with 11 bases between. The CDR3 is 16 residues long. Germline-derived CDR1 and CDR2 are SGHRS and YFSETQ. This CDR3 reads CASSLAPGASNQPQHF. CDR3 sequence (DNA): TGCGCCAGCAGCTTGGCGCCGGGGGCGAGCAATCAGCCCCAGCATTTT.

There are many counts of this clonotype. The V call is TRBV29-1, the J call TRBJ2-7, with 11 bases fitting TRBD1. The J segment lost 1 base and the V segment lost 6 bases, leaving 5 bases of the junction unmatched. The germline V gene has CDR1 SQVTM and CDR2 ANQGSEA. The CDR3 is 14 amino acids. The CDR3 loop reads CSVDGTGGSYEQYF. The CDR3 DNA reads TGCAGCGTAGATGGGACAGGGGGATCCTACGAGCAGTACTTC.